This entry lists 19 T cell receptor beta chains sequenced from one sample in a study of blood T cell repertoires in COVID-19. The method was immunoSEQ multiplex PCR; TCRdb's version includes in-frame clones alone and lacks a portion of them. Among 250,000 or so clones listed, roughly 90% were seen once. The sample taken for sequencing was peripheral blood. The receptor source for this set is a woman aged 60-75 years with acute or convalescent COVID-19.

CDR3 region: CASSLNPGKLFF. In nucleotides, the CDR3 is TGTGCCAGCAGCTTGAACCCGGGAAAACTGTTTTTT. The chain uses TRBV7-2 and TRBJ1-4; no firm D call. Between the trimmed V and J ends, which lost 3 bases and 10 bases, there was a span of 9 bases. Germline CDR1 is SGHTA and CDR2 is FQGNSA. The CDR3 contains 12 residues. Full variable domain (rest looked up from reference TRBV7-2 and TRBJ1-4): GAGVSQSPSNKVTEKGKDVELRCDPISGHTALYWYRQSLGQGLEFLIYFQGNSAPDKSGLPSDRFSAERTGGSVSTLTIQRTQQEDSAVYLCASSLNPGKLFFGSGTQLSVL.

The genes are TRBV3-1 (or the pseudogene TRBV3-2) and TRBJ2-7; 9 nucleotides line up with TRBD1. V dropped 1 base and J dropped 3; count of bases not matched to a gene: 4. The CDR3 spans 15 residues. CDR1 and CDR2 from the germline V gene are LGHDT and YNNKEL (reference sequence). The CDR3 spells CASSQGGTGLYEQYF. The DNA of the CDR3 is TGTGCCAGCAGCCAAGGGGGGACAGGGCTCTACGAGCAGTACTTC.

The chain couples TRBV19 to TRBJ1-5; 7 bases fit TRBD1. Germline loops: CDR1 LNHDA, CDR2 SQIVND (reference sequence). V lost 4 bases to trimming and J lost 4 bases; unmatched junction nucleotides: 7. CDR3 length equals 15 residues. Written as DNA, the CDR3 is TGTGCCAGTAGTAAGAGGGGGCTAGGAAATCAGCCCCAGCATTTT. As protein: CASSKRGLGNQPQHF.

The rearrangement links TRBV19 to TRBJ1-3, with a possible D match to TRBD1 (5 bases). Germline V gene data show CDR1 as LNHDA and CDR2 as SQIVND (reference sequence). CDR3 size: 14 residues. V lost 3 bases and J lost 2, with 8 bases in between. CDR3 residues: CASSISGAGNTIYF. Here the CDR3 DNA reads TGTGCCAGTAGTATTTCGGGGGCTGGAAACACCATATATTTT.

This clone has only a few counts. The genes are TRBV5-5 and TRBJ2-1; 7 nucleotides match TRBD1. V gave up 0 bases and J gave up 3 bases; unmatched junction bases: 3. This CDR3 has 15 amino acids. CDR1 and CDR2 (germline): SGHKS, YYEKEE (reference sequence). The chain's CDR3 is CASSLVGTDYNEQFF. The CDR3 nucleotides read TGTGCCAGCAGCTTGGTGGGGACAGACTACAATGAGCAGTTCTTC. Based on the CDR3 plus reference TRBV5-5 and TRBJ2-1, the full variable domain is DAGVTQSPTHLIKTRGQQVTLRCSPISGHKSVSWYQQVLGQGPQFIFQYYEKEERGRGNFPDRFSARQFPNYSSELNVNALLLGDSALYLCASSLVGTDYNEQFFGPGTRLTVL.

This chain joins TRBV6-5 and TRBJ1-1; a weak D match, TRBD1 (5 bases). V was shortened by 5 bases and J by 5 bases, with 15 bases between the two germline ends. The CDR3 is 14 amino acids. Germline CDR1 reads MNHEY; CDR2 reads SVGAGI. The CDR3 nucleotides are TGTGCCAGCAGTCTGGACACAACCGGGACTGAAGCTTTCTTT. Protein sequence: CASSLDTTGTEAFF.

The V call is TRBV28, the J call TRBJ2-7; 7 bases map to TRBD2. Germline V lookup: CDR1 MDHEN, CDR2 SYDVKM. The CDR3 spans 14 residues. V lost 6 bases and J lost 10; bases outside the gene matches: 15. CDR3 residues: CASSPLWAGVSQYF. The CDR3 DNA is TGTGCCAGCAGCCCTCTATGGGCGGGAGTATCCCAGTACTTC.

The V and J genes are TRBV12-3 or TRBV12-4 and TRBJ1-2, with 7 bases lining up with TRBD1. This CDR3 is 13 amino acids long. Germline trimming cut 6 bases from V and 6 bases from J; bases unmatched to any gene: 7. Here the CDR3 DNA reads TGTGCCAGCAGGGTCGGGACAGCAAATGGCTACACCTTC. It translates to CASRVGTANGYTF.

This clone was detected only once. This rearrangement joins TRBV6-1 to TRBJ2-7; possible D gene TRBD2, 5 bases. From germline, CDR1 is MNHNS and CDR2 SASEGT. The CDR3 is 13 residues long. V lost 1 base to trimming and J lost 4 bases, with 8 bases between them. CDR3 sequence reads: CASSEETGYEQYF. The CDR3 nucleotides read TGTGCCAGCAGTGAAGAAACGGGGTACGAGCAGTACTTC.

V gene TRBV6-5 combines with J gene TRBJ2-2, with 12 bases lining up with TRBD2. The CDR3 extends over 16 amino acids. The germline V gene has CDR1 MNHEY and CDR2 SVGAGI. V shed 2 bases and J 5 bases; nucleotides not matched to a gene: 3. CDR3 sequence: CASSYASGRGTGELFF. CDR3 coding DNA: TGTGCCAGCAGTTACGCTAGCGGGAGGGGGACCGGGGAGCTGTTTTTT.

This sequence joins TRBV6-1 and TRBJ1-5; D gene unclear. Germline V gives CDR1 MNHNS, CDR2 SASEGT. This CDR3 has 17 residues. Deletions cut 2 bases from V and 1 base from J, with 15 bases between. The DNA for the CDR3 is TGTGCCAGCAGTGAAATGAAAGGAGGGTTCAGCAATCAGCCCCAGCATTTT. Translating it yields CASSEMKGGFSNQPQHF.

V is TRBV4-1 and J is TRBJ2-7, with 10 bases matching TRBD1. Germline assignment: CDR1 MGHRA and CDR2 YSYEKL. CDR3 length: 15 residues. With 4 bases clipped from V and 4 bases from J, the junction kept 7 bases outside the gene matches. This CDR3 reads CASSLPGQGQYEQYF. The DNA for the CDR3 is TGCGCCAGCAGCCTACCGGGACAGGGGCAATACGAGCAGTACTTC.

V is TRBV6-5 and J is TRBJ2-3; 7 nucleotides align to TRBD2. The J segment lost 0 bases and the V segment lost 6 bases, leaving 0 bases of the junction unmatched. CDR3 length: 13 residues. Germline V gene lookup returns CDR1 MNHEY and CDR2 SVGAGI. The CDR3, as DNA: TGTGCCAGCAGGGGGGGGAGCACAGATACGCAGTATTTT. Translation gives CASRGGSTDTQYF.

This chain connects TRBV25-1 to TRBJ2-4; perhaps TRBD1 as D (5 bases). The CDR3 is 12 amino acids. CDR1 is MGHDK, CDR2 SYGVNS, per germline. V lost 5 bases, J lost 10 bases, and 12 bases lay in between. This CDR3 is CASSSGWRIQYF. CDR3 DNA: TGTGCCAGCAGTTCAGGGTGGCGAATTCAGTACTTC.

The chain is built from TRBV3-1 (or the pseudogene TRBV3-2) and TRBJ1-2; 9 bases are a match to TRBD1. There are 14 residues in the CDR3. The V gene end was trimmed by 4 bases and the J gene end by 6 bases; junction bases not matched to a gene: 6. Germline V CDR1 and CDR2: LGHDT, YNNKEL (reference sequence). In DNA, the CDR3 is TGTGCCAGCAGCCCCTGGGACAGGGATCATGGCTACACCTTC. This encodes CASSPWDRDHGYTF.

CDR3 bases: TGTGCCAGCAGTTCAAGACAGGGAGTAAGCAATCAGCCCCAGCATTTT. This gives the protein CASSSRQGVSNQPQHF. The chain couples TRBV28 to TRBJ1-5, with TRBD1 matching over 7 bases. The CDR3 length is 16 residues. Trimming removed 4 bases from V and 1 base from J; junction bases left unmatched: 7. Germline V gene sequence: CDR1 MDHEN, CDR2 SYDVKM.

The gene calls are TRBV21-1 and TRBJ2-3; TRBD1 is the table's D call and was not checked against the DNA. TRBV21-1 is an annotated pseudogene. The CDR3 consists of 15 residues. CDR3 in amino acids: CASSTPHEQVHTQYF. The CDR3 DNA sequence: TGTGCCAGCAGCACCCCTCATGAACAAGTGCATACGCAGTATTTT.

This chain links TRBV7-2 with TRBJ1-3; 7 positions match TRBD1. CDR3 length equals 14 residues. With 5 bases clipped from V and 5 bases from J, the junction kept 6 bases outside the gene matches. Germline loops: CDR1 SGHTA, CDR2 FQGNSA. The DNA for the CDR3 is TGTGCCAGCAGCCCTAAGACAGGGCGAAACACCATATATTTT. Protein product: CASSPKTGRNTIYF.

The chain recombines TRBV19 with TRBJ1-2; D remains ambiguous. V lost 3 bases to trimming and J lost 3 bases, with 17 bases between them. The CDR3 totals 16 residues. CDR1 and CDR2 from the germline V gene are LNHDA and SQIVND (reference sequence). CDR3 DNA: TGTGCCAGTAGTATGCGGGTACGGGAGGGTGACTATGGCTACACCTTC. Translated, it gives CASSMRVREGDYGYTF.